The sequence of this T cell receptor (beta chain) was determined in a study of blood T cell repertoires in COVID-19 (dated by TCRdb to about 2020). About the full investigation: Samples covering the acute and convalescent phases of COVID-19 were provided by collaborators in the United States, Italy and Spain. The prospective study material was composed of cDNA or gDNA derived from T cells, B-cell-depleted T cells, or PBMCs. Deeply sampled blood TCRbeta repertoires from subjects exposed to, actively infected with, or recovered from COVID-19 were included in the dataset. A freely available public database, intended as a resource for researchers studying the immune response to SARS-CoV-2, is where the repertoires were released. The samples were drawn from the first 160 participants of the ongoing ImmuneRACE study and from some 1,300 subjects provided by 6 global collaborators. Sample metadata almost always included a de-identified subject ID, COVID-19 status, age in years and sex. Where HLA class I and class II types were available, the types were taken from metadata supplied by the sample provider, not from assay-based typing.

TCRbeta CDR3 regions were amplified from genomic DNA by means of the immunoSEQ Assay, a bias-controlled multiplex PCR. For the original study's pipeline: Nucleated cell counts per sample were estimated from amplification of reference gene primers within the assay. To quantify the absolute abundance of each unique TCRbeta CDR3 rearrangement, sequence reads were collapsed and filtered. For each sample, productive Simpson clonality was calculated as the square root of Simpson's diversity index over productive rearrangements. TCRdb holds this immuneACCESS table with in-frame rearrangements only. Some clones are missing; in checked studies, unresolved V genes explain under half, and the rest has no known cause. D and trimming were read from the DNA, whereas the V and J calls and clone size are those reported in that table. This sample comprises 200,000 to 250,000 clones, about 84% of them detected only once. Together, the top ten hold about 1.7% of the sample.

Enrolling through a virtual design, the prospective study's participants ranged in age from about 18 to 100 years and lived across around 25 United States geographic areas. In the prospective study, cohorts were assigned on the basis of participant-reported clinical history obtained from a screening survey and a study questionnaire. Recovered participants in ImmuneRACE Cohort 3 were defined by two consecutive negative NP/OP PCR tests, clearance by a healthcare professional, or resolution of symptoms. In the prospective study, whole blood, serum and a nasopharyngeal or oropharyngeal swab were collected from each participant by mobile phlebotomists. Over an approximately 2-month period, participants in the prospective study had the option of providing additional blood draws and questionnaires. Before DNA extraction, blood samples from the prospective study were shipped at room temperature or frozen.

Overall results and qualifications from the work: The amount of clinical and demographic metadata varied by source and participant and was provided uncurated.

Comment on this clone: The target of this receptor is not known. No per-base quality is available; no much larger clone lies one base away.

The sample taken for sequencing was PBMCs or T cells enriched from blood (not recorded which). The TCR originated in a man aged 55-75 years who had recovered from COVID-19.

The CDR3 is CASSDGTDSPLHF. The DNA reads TGTGCCAGTAGTGATGGGACAGATTCACCCCTCCACTTT. This chain is built from TRBV19 and TRBJ1-6; a stretch of 7 junction bases matches TRBD1. Taken from cysteine to phenylalanine, the CDR3 has 13 residues. The sequence is cut down to CDR3 DNA, 39 bases in frame from base 1. Ends trimmed: V by 5 bases, J by 8 bases; bases unmatched to a gene: 3. The germline V gene (reference sequence) sets CDR1 to LNHDA and CDR2 to SQIVND. Here the CDR3 is joined to the reference TRBV19 and TRBJ1-6 genes, and the full variable domain is: DGGITQSPKYLFRKEGQNVTLSCEQNLNHDAMYWYRQDPGQGLRLIYYSQIVNDFQKGDIAEGYSVSREKKESFPLTVTSAQKNPTAFYLCASSDGTDSPLHFGNGTRLTVT.